The following is a T cell receptor (beta chain) sequence with its context. The record originates from a study of low-dose radiotherapy and immunotherapy resistance in tumors. Study summary: For Cohort 1, fractions of 0.5 Gy were given every 2 weeks, reaching 6.5 Gy overall. Patients were given intravenous nivolumab 240 mg every two weeks plus ipilimumab 1 mg/kg every six weeks.

All of the donors were given nivolumab, ipilimumab, aspirin, low-dose cyclophosphamide and low-dose radiotherapy as part of RACIN, a single-arm trial. The V and J ends lost 5 bases and 6 bases, in that order; junction bases with no gene match: 4. CDR1 is MNHEY, CDR2 SVGEGT, per germline. This CDR3 region has 15 residues. First-strand cDNA relied on TRAV- and TRBV-specific primers spanning alpha and beta chains. TCR amplification ran approximately 22 PCR cycles using constant-region and V-primer adapter primers. In vitro transcription served to amplify the mRNA that had been isolated. TCRdb re-analysed the reads in MiXCR, keeping a single row per CDR3 protein. Among 13,000 to 15,000 distinct CDR3 sequences listed, 70% to 80% were seen once.

V usage is TRBV6-2 or TRBV6-3 and J usage is TRBJ2-1; TRBD2 aligns across 13 bases. The TCR originated in a human donor with advanced metastatic prostate, ovarian, gallbladder or colorectal cancer (not recorded which). This table probably holds off-target reads from a library built for another chain. The CDR3 nucleotides are TGTGCCAGCAGTGAACTAGCGGGGGGGCCCAATGAGCAGTTCTTC. Its translation is CASSELAGGPNEQFF.